The clone carrying this T cell receptor (beta chain) has ten or more counts. Its antigen remains unknown. RNA transcripts provided the source from which TCR beta CDR3 regions were amplified. Researchers ran a first-round RT-PCR on the TCR CDR3 using the HTBI primer set. TCRdb recomputed calls from the multiplex PCR reads with MiXCR, one row per CDR3 protein. Among 300,000 to 400,000 distinct CDR3 sequences listed, 11% to 15% were seen once. The data were obtained in a study of T cells in Graves' hyperthyroidism and ophthalmopathy. Notes on the study in general: Blood also carried most thyroid clonotypes expanded above 0.001.

The CDR3 is 14 residues long. The V gene's germline CDR1 is SGHTA and CDR2 FQGNSA. The V gene lost 0 bases and the J gene lost 6 bases, with 9 bases spanning the gap. The V call is TRBV7-2, the J call TRBJ2-1; possibly TRBD2 for D (5 bases). This TCR came from a woman aged 55-70 years with Graves' hyperthyroidism. Material for sequencing was blood. The CDR3 DNA sequence: TGTGCCAGCAGCTTAGCTCCCGCGGGCAATGAGCAGTTCTTC. It codes for CASSLAPAGNEQFF.